This TCR beta chain was captured by sequencing in a study of regulatory T cells in long-lasting Graves disease. Study-wide results and caveats: TRBV28, TRBJ1-2 and TRBJ2-5 were favored in persistent disease.

Noted time point: newly diagnosed GD, antithyroid drugs for less than 3 months. RNA from PBMCs was the source of the TCR library. The authors built TCR beta libraries using iRepertoire HTBI primers and Arm-PCR of CDR3 regions. TCRdb analysed the multiplex PCR reads with MiXCR anew, one entry per CDR3 protein. The profile shows more than 450,000 distinct CDR3 sequences, more than 10% of them singletons. This clonotype was counted ten times or more. The antigen is unknown. Germline CDR1 is KGHSH and CDR2 is LQKENI. The CDR3 length is 16 residues. V was pared by 3 bases and J by 5 bases, with 10 bases of the junction left unmatched. The data also belong to a second study, concerning T cells in Graves' hyperthyroidism and ophthalmopathy.

The receptor's source is a young woman with Graves disease. The gene calls are TRBV18 and TRBJ2-3; 8 nucleotides agree with TRBD2. Sequencing was performed on peripheral blood mononuclear cells (PBMCs), taken at new diagnosis, from a patient treated with antithyroid drugs. The CDR3 protein is CASSPSIAGYGDTQYF. Written as DNA, the CDR3 is TGTGCCAGCTCACCTTCAATAGCGGGATATGGAGATACGCAGTATTTT. Together with reference TRBV18 and TRBJ2-3, the CDR3 gives the full variable domain: NAGVMQNPRHLVRRRGQEARLRCSPMKGHSHVYWYRQLPEEGLKFMVYLQKENIIDESGMPKERFSAEFPKEGPSILRIQQVVRGDSAAYFCASSPSIAGYGDTQYFGPGTRLTVL.